This TCR beta chain was captured in a study of T cell clones after liver transplantation. Study-level information: Tolerant meant at least one year fully off immunosuppression without liver enzymes above twice normal. Blood was drawn pre-transplant, before withdrawal, and after full or failed withdrawal. General study results and limits: In two subjects, few donor cells limited the measurable donor-reactive repertoire.

Clones were read by immunoSEQ multiplex PCR, and TCRdb kept only the in-frame ones, dropping some. The sample carries roughly 100,000 clones, around 84% recorded once. Worth noting for this clone: Its target is not known.

Between the trimmed V and J ends, which lost 3 bases and 0 bases, there was a span of 13 bases. Germline V gives CDR1 SGDLS, CDR2 YYNGEE. This CDR3 has 15 residues. The TCR originated in a human patient who received a liver transplant. Some T cells here may be from the graft donor. The V and J genes are TRBV9 and TRBJ2-7; perhaps TRBD2 as D (5 bases). The material sequenced was CD4+ T cells from blood, taken approximately 4 years after liver transplant. Written as DNA, the CDR3 is TGTGCCAGCAGCGAGGGAGACACGAGCTCCTACGAGCAGTACTTC. Translated: CASSEGDTSSYEQYF.